A selection of T cell receptor beta chains follows, all from one sample in a study of blood T cells in healthy people across ages. A single record per CDR3 protein comes from TCRdb applying MiXCR to the 5' RACE reads. The sample carries hundreds of thousands of distinct CDR3 sequences, nearly 60% recorded once. Sample: blood. All receptors come from a man aged 25 to 45 in good health. Each CDR3 is given with its conserved first and last residue. A D gene is named only where the DNA matches it firmly. The size field is filled for only some rows; it gives once, few, many or a size class.

j_call,v_call,clone_size,d_call,cdr3_aa,cdr3_nt
TRBJ1-1,TRBV29-1,-,-,CSPSGPTGTEAFF,TGCAGCCCCTCGGGACCCACGGGAACTGAAGCTTTCTTT
TRBJ2-5,TRBV20-1,-,-,CSATLRADNEQYF,TGCAGTGCTACCCTACGGGCCGACAATGAGCAGTACTTC
TRBJ2-7,TRBV20-1,few,-,CSVLTGNSYEQYF,TGCAGTGTTCTCACGGGGAACAGCTACGAGCAGTACTTC
TRBJ2-2,TRBV7-2,-,TRBD1,CASSLVSTGVTGELFF,TGTGCCAGCAGCTTAGTGTCCACAGGGGTCACCGGGGAGCTGTTTTTT
TRBJ2-7,TRBV20-1,-,TRBD1,CSASGQDYEQYF,TGCAGTGCTTCTGGACAGGACTACGAGCAGTACTTC
TRBJ2-1,TRBV11-2,-,TRBD2,CASSFTSGSSNEQFF,TGTGCCAGCAGCTTTACTAGCGGGAGTTCTAATGAGCAGTTCTTC
TRBJ2-3,TRBV12-3/TRBV12-4,-,-,CASRLFGDTQYF,TGTGCCAGCAGACTATTTGGAGATACGCAGTATTTT
TRBJ1-1,TRBV24-1,-,-,CATTGGNTEAFF,TGTGCCACCACGGGGGGGAACACTGAAGCTTTCTTT
TRBJ2-3,TRBV20-1,once,TRBD2,CSAPQGTSGEGGLPGTQYF,TGCAGTGCTCCCCAAGGGACTAGCGGGGAGGGTGGCCTCCCAGGTACGCAGTATTTT
TRBJ2-2,TRBV29-1,once,TRBD2,CSGRTSRGELFF,TGCAGCGGGCGGACTAGCCGCGGGGAGCTGTTTTTT
TRBJ2-7,TRBV6-2/TRBV6-3,-,TRBD2,CASSPAGGRSGEQYF,TGTGCCAGCAGCCCCGCTGGCGGGAGGTCCGGCGAGCAGTACTTC
TRBJ2-4,TRBV4-3,-,TRBD2,CASSSRLAGDNIQYF,TGCGCCAGCAGCTCCCGGCTAGCGGGAGACAACATTCAGTACTTC
TRBJ2-3,TRBV12-3/TRBV12-4,-,-,CASSFVRRIGTDTQYF,TGTGCCAGCAGTTTCGTTCGTCGAATAGGGACAGATACGCAGTATTTT
TRBJ1-2,TRBV10-3,-,TRBD1,CAIRGIDRASSDGYTF,TGTGCCATCAGGGGTATAGACAGGGCGAGTTCCGATGGCTACACCTTC
TRBJ2-1,TRBV29-1,-,-,CSVERGDVNEQFF,TGCAGCGTTGAAAGAGGGGATGTCAATGAGCAGTTCTTC
TRBJ1-2,TRBV7-9,-,-,CASGLGGPSGGYTF,TGTGCCAGCGGCTTAGGGGGGCCTTCGGGAGGCTACACCTTC
TRBJ1-2,TRBV6-2/TRBV6-3,-,TRBD1,CASSYGQEYYGYTF,TGTGCCAGCAGTTACGGACAGGAATACTATGGCTACACCTTC
TRBJ2-6,TRBV4-3,few,-,CASSQAFRDIISGANVLTF,TGCGCCAGCAGCCAAGCTTTTCGGGACATCATCTCTGGGGCCAACGTCCTGACTTTC
TRBJ2-1,TRBV7-2,-,-,CASSDFGAPYNEQFF,TGTGCCAGCTCAGATTTTGGGGCACCCTACAATGAGCAGTTCTTC
TRBJ1-5,TRBV7-2,-,-,CASSLQGQLNQPQHF,TGTGCCAGCAGCCTCCAGGGACAACTCAATCAGCCCCAGCATTTT
TRBJ2-2,TRBV13,-,TRBD1,CASSPRDRAITGELFF,TGTGCCAGCAGCCCCCGGGACAGGGCCATCACCGGGGAGCTGTTTTTT
TRBJ1-2,TRBV5-1,-,TRBD1,CASSFLTGTELFGYTF,TGCGCCAGCAGCTTCCTGACCGGGACAGAGCTTTTCGGCTACACCTTC
TRBJ2-5,TRBV7-2,-,TRBD2,CASSLTSGGYQETQYF,TGTGCCAGCAGCCTGACTAGCGGGGGTTACCAAGAGACCCAGTACTTC
TRBJ2-7,TRBV6-1,-,-,CASSEIPGRGDEQYF,TGTGCCAGCAGTGAAATCCCAGGCAGGGGCGACGAGCAGTACTTC
TRBJ2-2,TRBV20-1,-,-,CSASGAGLDTGELFF,TGCAGTGCTAGCGGGGCAGGGTTGGACACCGGGGAGCTGTTTTTT
TRBJ2-7,TRBV7-8,many,TRBD2,CASSPREGTNEQYF,TGTGCCTCATCCCCGAGGGAGGGAACCAACGAGCAGTACTTC
TRBJ2-7,TRBV4-2,-,TRBD2,CASSQIAGETYEQYF,TGTGCCAGCAGCCAAATTGCGGGAGAAACCTACGAGCAGTACTTC
TRBJ2-3,TRBV28,-,TRBD2,CASRGIWAGGTDTQYF,TGTGCCAGCAGAGGTATCTGGGCGGGGGGTACAGATACGCAGTATTTT
TRBJ2-7,TRBV12-3/TRBV12-4,-,-,CASKLTPTYEQYF,TGTGCCAGCAAACTGACCCCAACCTACGAGCAGTACTTC
TRBJ2-1,TRBV14,-,-,CASSQWGAYEQFF,TGTGCCAGCAGCCAATGGGGGGCGTATGAGCAGTTCTTC
TRBJ2-3,TRBV5-1,many,TRBD2,CASSLMRGGGTDTQYF,TGCGCCAGCAGCTTGATGCGGGGGGGAGGCACAGATACGCAGTATTTT
TRBJ2-7,TRBV20-1,few,TRBD1,CSASTGLSYEQYF,TGCAGTGCCTCGACAGGGCTCTCCTACGAGCAGTACTTC
TRBJ1-1,TRBV28,-,-,CASSSSGSPEAFF,TGTGCCAGCAGTAGCTCCGGGAGCCCTGAAGCTTTCTTT
TRBJ2-1,TRBV15,-,-,CATSMRRGTYNEQFF,TGTGCCACCTCGATGAGAAGGGGAACCTACAATGAGCAGTTCTTC
TRBJ2-1,TRBV28,-,-,CASSSSAAQSYNEQFF,TGTGCCAGCAGTTCCTCGGCAGCGCAATCCTACAATGAGCAGTTCTTC
TRBJ2-1,TRBV7-2,few,TRBD2,CASSLAGTSTYNEQFF,TGTGCCAGCAGCTTAGCCGGGACTAGCACCTACAATGAGCAGTTCTTC
TRBJ2-7,TRBV6-6,-,-,CASSVFSGYEQYF,TGTGCCAGCAGTGTCTTTAGCGGTTACGAGCAGTACTTC
TRBJ1-5,TRBV3-1,-,-,CASSHKGENQPQHF,TGTGCCAGCAGCCATAAGGGAGAAAATCAGCCCCAGCATTTT
TRBJ1-1,TRBV2,-,-,CASNKRRLNTEAFF,TGTGCCAGCAACAAGAGGAGGCTGAACACTGAGGCTTTCTTT
TRBJ2-1,TRBV7-2,-,-,CASSLSRRNEQFF,TGTGCCAGCAGCTTATCTAGGCGGAATGAGCAGTTCTTC
TRBJ2-3,TRBV12-3/TRBV12-4,many,-,CASSRPGKTTDTDTQYF,TGTGCCAGCAGTCGGCCAGGGAAGACAACCGACACAGATACGCAGTATTTT
TRBJ2-7,TRBV29-1,-,-,CSVANVMGNEQYF,TGCAGCGTTGCCAACGTGATGGGAAACGAGCAGTACTTC
TRBJ1-2,TRBV7-2,-,TRBD1,CASSLDLRQGYGYTF,TGTGCCAGCAGCTTAGACCTTCGACAGGGATATGGCTACACCTTC
TRBJ1-2,TRBV25-1,-,-,CASSEVPQIAGYTF,TGTGCCAGCAGTGAAGTACCTCAGATAGCCGGCTACACCTTC
TRBJ2-1,TRBV12-3/TRBV12-4,-,TRBD2,CASWGTGTSEVYNEQFF,TGTGCCAGCTGGGGGACCGGGACTAGCGAGGTATACAATGAGCAGTTCTTC
TRBJ2-7,TRBV9,few,-,CASSPEQANSYEQYF,TGTGCCAGCAGCCCAGAGCAAGCGAACAGCTACGAGCAGTACTTC
TRBJ2-3,TRBV28,-,-,CASSSDSLTDTQYF,TGTGCCAGCAGCAGCGACAGCCTCACAGATACGCAGTATTTT
TRBJ1-1,TRBV20-1,-,TRBD1,CSTRQGAMNTEAFF,TGCAGTACCCGACAGGGAGCGATGAACACTGAAGCTTTCTTT
TRBJ2-6,TRBV25-1,once,-,CASTQGANVLTF,TGTGCCAGCACCCAGGGGGCCAACGTCCTGACTTTC
TRBJ1-4,TRBV28,-,-,CASTSEGLTNEKLFF,TGTGCCAGCACATCGGAAGGGTTAACTAATGAAAAACTGTTTTTT
TRBJ2-3,TRBV9,-,TRBD2,CASSDSGRISDTQYF,TGTGCCAGCAGCGACAGCGGGAGGATCTCAGATACGCAGTATTTT
TRBJ2-5,TRBV7-6,once,-,CASSLPGRGTQYF,TGTGCCAGCAGCTTACCAGGAAGAGGGACCCAGTACTTC
TRBJ2-7,TRBV12-3/TRBV12-4,-,-,CAIGLGGPYEQYF,TGTGCCATCGGTCTTGGGGGTCCCTACGAGCAGTACTTC